A selection of T cell receptor beta chains follows, all from one sample in a study of shared clonotypes between healthy human individuals. The assay was immunoSEQ multiplex PCR, and TCRdb's table has in-frame clones only and misses some. The data contain about 2.3 million clones, approximately 93% of them singletons. Specimen: naive CD4+ T cells from PBMCs. The receptors come from a man aged 18-30 years in good health. Some clones in this sample may be carry-over from other donors' samples. The CDR3 runs from the conserved cysteine through the conserved F or W. D genes are given only for firm matches. Clone size is given for some rows only: seen once, a few or many times, or a class if the clone is expanded.

abundance	d_gene	v_gene	j_gene	CDR3aa	CDR3nt
.	.	TRBV7-8	TRBJ2-3	CASSLIRLQRDTQYF	TGTGCCAGCAGCTTAATACGGCTCCAGCGGGATACGCAGTATTTT
.	TRBD1	TRBV5-8	TRBJ2-5	CASSLGTGVGETQYF	TGTGCCAGCAGCTTGGGGACAGGGGTGGGCGAGACCCAGTACTTC
.	.	TRBV5-1	TRBJ1-1	CASSLVVDTEAFF	TGCGCCAGCAGCTTGGTTGTGGACACTGAAGCTTTCTTT
.	TRBD1	TRBV5-1	TRBJ1-1	CASSGQGMGTEAFF	TGCGCCAGCAGCGGACAGGGGATGGGGACTGAAGCTTTCTTT
.	TRBD2	TRBV2	TRBJ2-3	CASSEGGIADTQYF	TGTGCCAGCAGTGAGGGAGGGATTGCAGATACGCAGTATTTT
.	TRBD1	TRBV7-9	TRBJ1-1	CASSFSQGGREAFF	TGTGCCAGCAGCTTCAGTCAGGGGGGGCGTGAAGCTTTCTTT
once	TRBD2	TRBV2	TRBJ2-7	CASSVGAGGPVPYEQYF	TGTGCCAGCAGTGTAGGGGCGGGAGGGCCAGTCCCCTACGAGCAGTACTTC
.	.	TRBV4-1	TRBJ2-2	CASSQPDTGELFF	TGCGCCAGCAGCCAACCGGACACCGGGGAGCTGTTTTTT
.	.	TRBV28	TRBJ1-2	CASSLRDNYGYTF	TGTGCCAGCAGTTTAAGGGACAATTATGGCTACACCTTC
.	TRBD2	TRBV18	TRBJ2-2	CASSPPSSGTNTGELFF	TGTGCCAGCTCACCGCCCTCTAGCGGGACAAACACCGGGGAGCTGTTTTTT
.	TRBD2	TRBV11-2	TRBJ2-7	CASSLLSGSGLADEQYF	TGTGCCAGCAGCCTCCTTAGTGGGTCGGGACTAGCAGACGAGCAGTACTTC